The present T cell receptor (beta chain) was sequenced within a study of T cell repertoires in cytomegalovirus infection. At the level of the study: Matching HLA type, along with CMV infection, was indicated by public TCR beta signatures.

MiXCR was run by TCRdb on the reads, yielding one entry per CDR3 protein. Seen here are fewer than 250,000 distinct CDR3 sequences, 20% to 25% observed once, and the top ten hold 18%. Deletions cut 4 bases from V and 1 base from J, with 15 bases between. The CDR3 extends over 15 amino acids. Germline V gives CDR1 SGHRS, CDR2 YFSETQ. Concerning this clonotype: What it binds is unknown. A much larger clone lies a single base off, so this may be a read error.

Study outcomes and limitations: Summed frequency of shared TCR beta families picked out CMV carriers who also had the relevant HLA. CMV-specific TCR beta clonotypes restricted by HLA-C were the ones dominating the ex vivo response.

The V and J genes are TRBV5-1 and TRBJ2-7; D is perhaps TRBD2 (6 bases). The receptor comes from a human donor in good health (CMV status not recorded). Some clones in this sample may be carry-over from other donors' samples. The sequenced sample was CD8+ T cells from PBMCs. The CDR3 is CASSESLGGSYEQYF. For the CDR3, the DNA is TGCGCCAGCAGCGAATCATTGGGGGGTTCCTACGAGCAGTACTTC.